This T cell receptor beta chain was recovered during a study of molecular identifiers for immune sequencing clone quantification. TCRdb recomputed calls from the PCR reads with MiXCR, one row per CDR3 protein. The repertoire holds about 10,000 distinct CDR3 sequences, under 25% seen once, with around 1.6% in the top ten. V lost 5 bases, J lost 3 bases, and 10 bases lay in between. The CDR3 is 13 amino acids. By sample fraction, this clonotype is medium-sized (0.01 to 0.1%). The sequence derives from a human donor in good health. Some libraries in this study had Jurkat cell RNA spiked in. Sample: naive CD8+ T cells from blood, with Jurkat cell RNA spiked in. Subset described: FACS-sorted CD8+CD4-CCR7+CD45RA+ naive T cells. This chain uses TRBV12-3 or TRBV12-4 with TRBJ1-1; D call uncertain. This chain's CDR3 is CASSPVRDTEAFF. The CDR3 DNA follows: TGTGCCAGCAGTCCCGTACGCGACACTGAAGCTTTCTTT.